This entry concerns a single TCR beta chain. This clone showed up just once. The antigen it recognizes is unknown. No base quality values were provided; no much bigger clone lies one nucleotide off. The time point label on this specimen signifies: baseline before first vaccination. Samples from vaccinated people were obtained from the UK trials COV001 and COV002, which included a single-blind randomized controlled phase 2/3 trial of AZD1222 (ChAdOx1 nCoV-19) in healthy adults. For TCRbeta chain sequencing, PBMC samples were collected from trial participants at day 0 and at day 28 after the second dose. The CDR3 regions of human TCRbeta chains were analyzed by immunosequencing. Concerning the study's data processing: TCRs in the repertoires were compared against a reference library of SARS-CoV-2-specific TCRs that had been generated with the MIRA antigen-specificity platform. Breadth was defined as the fraction of unique TCRs that were SARS-CoV-2-associated, and depth was defined as the fraction of total T cells that were SARS-CoV-2-associated. Each spike-specific TCR was assigned to its reactive spike region and to a CD4 or CD8 class using the MIRA data. Log10-transformed breadth and depth values were compared by one-way ANOVA with Sidak's multiple comparisons tests. As stored in TCRdb, this immuneACCESS dataset retains in-frame rearrangements with V and J assigned. A fraction of the clones does not appear; measured against another copy, unresolved V genes explain less than half of the discrepancy, and the remainder lacks a known reason. V, J and clone size derive from that table, while D and trimming were established from the DNA sequence. The sample includes 90,000 to 120,000 clones, with approximately 90% observed a single time. The top ten hold 3.5% to 4.5% of the sample.

The record originates from a study of T cell responses to AZD1222 COVID-19 vaccine (dated by TCRdb to about 2021). Looking at the study overall: AZD1222 recipients whose second dose came at about 4 weeks and those whose second dose came at about 12 weeks were combined into one group, since spike-specific TCR depth and breadth did not differ between the two schedules. TCR sequencing covered some 240 trial participants: 200 to 210 given two doses of AZD1222 and around 25 given two doses of MenACWY control vaccine. Trial participants were enrolled by age into 18-55, 56-69 and 70-plus year subgroups, with approximately 150, 28 and 58 TCR-sequenced participants respectively.

The germline V gene (reference sequence) gives CDR1 as GTSNPN and CDR2 as SVGIG. The CDR3 contains 13 residues, cysteine and phenylalanine counted. The retained sequence is limited to the CDR3, 39 bases, with the frame set at the first base. Clipping removes 4 bases from V and 2 bases from J, with 1 as the unmatched junction base count. Overall study outcomes, separate from this receptor: The 56-69-year group was small, and its depth increase did not reach significance, likely because of low power. After two AZD1222 doses, both the breadth and the depth of spike-specific TCRs were significantly higher than at day 0 and than in MenACWY recipients. Participants were mostly white British and included more females than males, and it was suggested by the authors that clonal diversity may have been underestimated. No day 14 peak-response samples were available, so repertoires were characterized only after the peak T cell response. Nearly half of unique spike-specific TCRs reportedly recognized epitopes outside regions mutated in the B.1.351 and B.1.1.7 variants. Conclusions about previously exposed vaccinees are limited, since just five or six AZD1222 recipients were seropositive for SARS-CoV-2 at baseline. The whole spike protein was spanned by vaccine-associated CD4 TCRs, and dominant responses were seen in regions 160-218 and 743-854.

The sequencing used peripheral blood, collected on day 0 of AZD1222 vaccination. The clonotype originates from an adult in good health. Here the chain combines TRBV30 and TRBJ1-3; 8 central nucleotides agree with TRBD1. The CDR3 protein is CAWKQGAGNTIYF. In nucleotide form, the sequence is TGTGCCTGGAAACAGGGGGCTGGAAACACCATATATTTT.